This TCR beta chain was captured by sequencing in a study of CXCR3-negative and CXCR3-positive naive CD8 T cells. The CDR3 length is 13 residues. CDR1 MDHEN and CDR2 SYDVKM come from the germline V gene. The method, 5' RACE with UMI labels, was used to prepare the TRB cDNA libraries. TCRdb re-called the 5' RACE reads and shows each CDR3 protein once, DNA omitted. This table lists about 48,000 distinct CDR3 sequences. The source of this sequence is a human donor in good health. Some clones in this sample may be carry-over from other donors' samples. The chain has TRBV28 and TRBJ2-7; absent DNA, TCRdb's TRBD2 call cannot be checked. Material for sequencing was memory CD8+ T cells from blood. CDR3 sequence: CASSSRLAGEQYF. The whole variable domain, filled in from reference TRBV28 and TRBJ2-7, reads DVKVTQSSRYLVKRTGEKVFLECVQDMDHENMFWYRQDPGLGLRLIYFSYDVKMKEKGDIPEGYSVSREKKERFSLILESASTNQTSMYLCASSSRLAGEQYFGPGTRLTVT.